Listed here are 31 T cell receptor beta chains from one sample, sequenced in a study of Tregs in tolerant kidney transplant recipients. Generated by immunoSEQ multiplex PCR, the TCRdb table keeps only in-frame clones and is missing some. The data show 110,000 or so clones, around 94% seen once. Specimen: CD4+ T cells from blood. The origin of the receptors is a human donor in good health.

This chain uses TRBV5-1 with TRBJ1-2; D unresolved. The V gene's germline CDR1 is SGHRS and CDR2 YFSETQ. CDR3 length: 15 residues. The V end lost 4 bases, the J end lost 4 bases, and 17 bases lay between the germline ends. CDR3 bases: TGCGCCAGCAGCCGCGGGTCCACGCCGTTCTATGGCTACACCTTC. This translates into CASSRGSTPFYGYTF.

The chain has TRBV6-6 and TRBJ1-1, with TRBD1 matching 10 bases. Germline values: CDR1 MNHNY, CDR2 SVGAGI (reference sequence). V gave up 5 bases and J gave up 7 bases; unmatched junction bases: 1. The CDR3 extends over 12 amino acids. The chain's CDR3 is CASSRDRGEAFF. DNA of the CDR3: TGTGCCAGCAGTCGGGACAGGGGTGAAGCTTTCTTT.

This chain links TRBV14 with TRBJ2-1, with TRBD2 matching over 8 bases. V trimming: 1 base; J trimming: 8 bases; junction bases outside the gene matches: 7. This CDR3 spans 15 amino acids. CDR1 is SGHDN, CDR2 FVKESK, per germline. The CDR3 is CASSQAPTSVYEQFF. The CDR3, as DNA: TGTGCCAGCAGCCAAGCCCCGACTAGCGTCTATGAGCAGTTCTTC.

J is TRBJ1-1 and V is TRBV18, with a possible D match to TRBD1 (6 bases). V shed 4 bases and J shed 3 bases, with 12 bases lying between them. The CDR3 contains 14 residues. From germline, CDR1 is KGHSH and CDR2 LQKENI. The CDR3 protein is CASSQGHTDTEAFF. DNA of the CDR3: TGTGCCAGCTCACAGGGACATACGGACACTGAAGCTTTCTTT.

J is TRBJ2-7 and V is TRBV5-1, with 8 bases lining up with TRBD2. V trimming: 4 bases; J trimming: 5 bases; junction bases outside the gene matches: 8. CDR1 SGHRS and CDR2 YFSETQ come from the germline V gene. The CDR3 covers 14 residues. The CDR3 loop is CASSAGLVLDEQYF. As DNA, the CDR3 is TGCGCCAGCAGCGCGGGACTAGTTCTGGACGAGCAGTACTTC.

The chain is built from TRBV15 and TRBJ1-3; D is possibly TRBD1 (6 bases). V dropped 5 bases and J dropped 0 bases, with 14 bases sitting between them. The CDR3 has 16 amino acids. CDR1 LNHNV and CDR2 YYDKDF come from the germline V gene (reference sequence). This CDR3 reads CATSLTRTDSGNTIYF. The CDR3 region has the DNA TGTGCCACCAGCCTCACCCGGACAGACTCTGGAAACACCATATATTTT.

This clone was seen more than once but under ten times. The rearrangement joins TRBV27 to TRBJ2-2; D ambiguous. Looked up from germline, CDR1 is MNHEY and CDR2 is SMNVEV (reference sequence). The CDR3 extends over 13 amino acids. V dropped 6 bases and J dropped 4 bases, with 9 bases sitting between them. The CDR3 coding sequence is TGTGCCAGCAGACCCGGAATCACCGGGGAGCTGTTTTTT. It specifies CASRPGITGELFF.

The chain joins TRBV10-3 to TRBJ2-7; 8 nucleotides align to TRBD1. The CDR3 sequence is 14 residues long. Germline V gene sequence: CDR1 ENHRY, CDR2 SYGVKD. With V trimmed by 10 bases and J by 4 bases, 12 bases remained unmatched. CDR3 DNA sequence: TGTGCCACCGCCCCCCCAGGGGGCAATTACGAGCAGTACTTC. Protein product: CATAPPGGNYEQYF.

This rearrangement joins TRBV11-2 to TRBJ2-1; 10 bases are shared with TRBD2. The V segment lost 5 bases and the J segment 5 bases; nucleotides outside the gene matches: 12. Germline CDR1 is SGHAT and CDR2 is FQNNGV. This CDR3 spans 17 amino acids. CDR3 loop: CASSLFGAGGTHNEQFF. The CDR3 DNA sequence: TGTGCCAGCAGCCTATTCGGAGCGGGAGGGACGCACAATGAGCAGTTCTTC.

V usage is TRBV10-3 and J usage is TRBJ2-3; 9 bases agree with TRBD1. With V trimmed by 8 bases and J by 0 bases, 0 bases remained unmatched. The CDR3 is 13 amino acids. From germline, CDR1 is ENHRY and CDR2 SYGVKD. CDR3 nucleotide sequence: TGTGCCATCGGGACAGGGAGCACAGATACGCAGTATTTT. It encodes CAIGTGSTDTQYF.

The J gene is TRBJ1-2, the V gene TRBV19; 9 bases agree with TRBD1. V was clipped by 5 bases and J by 2 bases; unmatched bases: 6. Germline V gives CDR1 LNHDA, CDR2 SQIVND (reference sequence). The CDR3 is made up of 15 amino acids. CDR3 in amino acids: CASSQWTGVNYGYTF. Here the CDR3 DNA reads TGTGCCAGTAGTCAATGGACAGGGGTAAACTATGGCTACACCTTC.

The chain uses TRBV5-5 and TRBJ2-1; TRBD1 matches at 7 bases. After removal of 2 bases from V and 7 bases from J, the junction contained 6 bases not matched to a gene. The V gene's germline CDR1 is SGHKS and CDR2 YYEKEE (reference sequence). The CDR3 covers 14 residues. The CDR3 DNA sequence: TGTGCCAGCAGCTTAAGGGGGCGCGAGAATGAGCAGTTCTTC. Its protein is CASSLRGRENEQFF.

The J gene is TRBJ1-2, the V gene TRBV4-1, with D uncertain. This CDR3 comprises 14 residues. Trimming removed 2 bases from V and 4 bases from J, with 11 bases in between. Per the germline V gene, CDR1 is MGHRA and CDR2 is YSYEKL. The CDR3 reads CASSQRMEGYGYTF. CDR3 DNA: TGCGCCAGCAGCCAAAGGATGGAAGGCTATGGCTACACCTTC.

The chain has TRBV7-2 and TRBJ2-1; no clear D gene. Germline V gene lookup returns CDR1 SGHTA and CDR2 FQGNSA. The CDR3 consists of 13 residues. Trimming removed 1 base from V and 6 bases from J, with 7 bases in between. CDR3 protein: CASSLGPANEQFF. For the CDR3, the DNA is TGTGCCAGCAGCTTAGGGCCAGCCAATGAGCAGTTCTTC.

V is TRBV7-2 and J is TRBJ2-3; 8 bases agree with TRBD2. CDR1 is SGHTA and CDR2 is FQGNSA in the germline V gene. This CDR3 comprises 15 residues. The V and J ends lost 5 bases and 3 bases, in that order; junction bases with no gene match: 7. The CDR3 protein is CASSPRGGPTDTQYF. CDR3 DNA sequence: TGTGCCAGCAGCCCCCGGGGGGGCCCGACAGATACGCAGTATTTT.

The V and J genes are TRBV7-6 and TRBJ2-3; the match to TRBD2 covers 13 bases. Germline CDR1 SGHVS, CDR2 FNYEAQ. Unmatched junction bases numbered 6, after V lost 2 bases and J lost 1 base. This CDR3 comprises 18 residues. Here the CDR3 reads CASSLIGLAGAGTDTQYF. The CDR3 coding sequence is TGTGCCAGCAGCTTAATTGGACTAGCGGGAGCTGGCACAGATACGCAGTATTTT.

The gene calls are TRBV18 and TRBJ2-6, with D hard to call. CDR1 and CDR2 (germline): KGHSH, LQKENI. The CDR3 has 20 amino acids. V lost 3 bases to trimming and J lost 0 bases, with 21 bases between them. CDR3 amino acids: CASSPQPIVPFSSGANVLTF. The DNA for the CDR3 is TGTGCCAGCTCACCCCAACCGATCGTACCCTTTAGCTCTGGGGCCAACGTCCTGACTTTC.

This sequence joins TRBV5-1 and TRBJ2-1; TRBD1 is a possible D gene (7 bases). Germline CDR1 SGHRS, CDR2 YFSETQ. Trimming removed 0 bases from V and 7 bases from J, with 14 bases in between. This CDR3 has 15 residues. In DNA form, the CDR3 reads TGCGCCAGCAGCTTGGAAGGGGGCCGGGGGAATGAGCAGTTCTTC. Translated, it gives CASSLEGGRGNEQFF.

The chain couples TRBV30 to TRBJ2-3; possibly TRBD2 for D (9 bases). Deletions cut 4 bases from V and 0 bases from J, with 20 bases between. The CDR3 spans 17 residues. The germline gives CDR1 GTSNPN, CDR2 SVGIG (reference sequence). CDR3 nucleotide sequence: TGTGCCTGGAAACAGGGGGGACTAGCCTCAAGCACAGATACGCAGTATTTT. Protein sequence: CAWKQGGLASSTDTQYF.

The V gene is TRBV2, the J gene TRBJ1-6; a possible D gene is TRBD1 (5 bases). Germline V gene sequence: CDR1 SNHLY, CDR2 FYNNEI. V was clipped by 3 bases and J by 9 bases, with 9 bases between them. This CDR3 has 13 residues. CDR3 region: CASSDWGGSPLHF. CDR3 DNA sequence: TGTGCCAGCAGTGATTGGGGGGGTTCACCCCTCCACTTT.

This rearrangement joins TRBV10-2 to TRBJ2-3; 10 bases are a match to TRBD2. The CDR3 has 16 amino acids. Germline V gene data show CDR1 as WSHSY and CDR2 as SAAADI. With 6 bases clipped from V and 2 bases from J, the junction kept 8 bases outside the gene matches. The CDR3 reads CASSASGRASTDTQYF. In nucleotides, the CDR3 is TGCGCCAGCAGCGCAAGCGGGAGGGCCTCCACAGATACGCAGTATTTT.

V and J are TRBV10-2 and TRBJ2-5; unclear D gene. Germline loops: CDR1 WSHSY, CDR2 SAAADI. The germline V and J ends were trimmed by 3 bases and 7 bases, with 12 bases remaining between them. The length of the CDR3 is 13 residues. The CDR3 nucleotides read TGCGCCAGCAGTGACCGGGTAGGGATGACCCAGTACTTC. Its protein is CASSDRVGMTQYF.

The CDR3 here is CASSQRTRMNTEAFF. CDR3 DNA sequence: TGCGCCAGCAGTCAAAGGACGCGGATGAACACTGAAGCTTTCTTT. This rearrangement joins TRBV23-1 to TRBJ1-1; D ambiguous. TRBV23-1 is identified as an open reading frame with a role that is uncertain. This CDR3 spans 15 amino acids. V was pared by 2 bases and J by 0 bases, with 10 bases between.

This chain connects TRBV29-1 to TRBJ1-1, with D perhaps TRBD1 (5 bases). Trimming pared 7 bases from V and 4 bases from J, leaving 16 bases between. Germline values: CDR1 SQVTM, CDR2 ANQGSEA. CDR3 length: 13 amino acids. Written as DNA, the CDR3 is TGCAGCGGCTTAAGGATGGGGGTCACTGAAGCTTTCTTT. The encoded protein is CSGLRMGVTEAFF. Based on the CDR3 plus reference TRBV29-1 and TRBJ1-1, the full variable domain is SAVISQKPSRDICQRGTSLTIQCQVDSQVTMMFWYRQQPGQSLTLIATANQGSEATYESGFVIDKFPISRPNLTFSTLTVSNMSPEDSSIYLCSGLRMGVTEAFFGQGTRLTVV.

The CDR3: CASSLLGSARGNEQFF. Written as DNA, the CDR3 is TGTGCCAGCAGCTTATTGGGGAGCGCAAGGGGGAATGAGCAGTTCTTC. V gene TRBV13 combines with J gene TRBJ2-1; tentatively, D is TRBD1 (6 bases). The V and J ends lost 2 bases and 7 bases respectively, with 18 bases between them. This CDR3 contains 16 residues. Germline CDR1 and CDR2: PRHDT and FYEKMQ (reference sequence).

CDR3 coding DNA: TGTGCCAGCAGTACCTGGACAGGTCTAAACGAGCAGTACTTC. This translates into CASSTWTGLNEQYF. The chain combines TRBV6-6 with TRBJ2-7, with 7 bases that match TRBD1. Unmatched junction bases numbered 9, after V lost 5 bases and J lost 5 bases. CDR3 length: 14 amino acids. Germline CDR1 and CDR2: MNHNY and SVGAGI (reference sequence).

The chain links TRBV6-9 to TRBJ1-5; D is ambiguous. The CDR3 is 14 amino acids. The V gene's germline CDR1 is MNHGY and CDR2 SVAAGI. Trimming shortened V by 2 bases and J by 7 bases, and 12 bases separated the two germline ends. CDR3 protein: CASSYRWGGQPQHF. In DNA, the CDR3 is TGTGCCAGCAGTTATAGGTGGGGAGGACAGCCCCAGCATTTT.

In nucleotides, the CDR3 is TGCGCCAGCAGCGCCGTCCAGGGGAGCGGCCTAGCGGGAGGAACAGATACGCAGTATTTT. Residues: CASSAVQGSGLAGGTDTQYF. This sequence joins TRBV5-1 and TRBJ2-3; TRBD2 matches 11 bases. Germline V gene sequence: CDR1 SGHRS, CDR2 YFSETQ. The CDR3 contains 20 residues. Trimming removed 4 bases from V and 3 bases from J; junction bases left unmatched: 19.

In DNA form, the CDR3 reads TGTGCCAGCAGCTTGACCCGCAACACTGAAGCTTTCTTT. This encodes CASSLTRNTEAFF. The chain couples TRBV7-3 to TRBJ1-1, with D hard to call. Germline-derived CDR1 and CDR2 are SGHTA and FQGTGA. Deletions cut 3 bases from V and 2 bases from J, with 7 bases between. CDR3 length equals 13 residues.

The chain recombines TRBV19 with TRBJ2-3; unclear D gene. CDR3 length equals 13 residues. V gave up 5 bases and J gave up 8 bases, with 14 bases separating them. Per the germline V gene, CDR1 is LNHDA and CDR2 is SQIVND (reference sequence). The CDR3 coding sequence is TGTGCCAGTAGTGGGTGGACCGACCTTACGCAGTATTTT. Protein: CASSGWTDLTQYF.

The chain couples TRBV2 to TRBJ2-7; possibly TRBD2 for D (5 bases). V lost 6 bases, J lost 5 bases, and 11 bases lay in between. The CDR3 extends over 12 amino acids. Germline lookup yields CDR1 SNHLY and CDR2 FYNNEI. CDR3 sequence (DNA): TGTGCCAGCAGCTACACTAGGGACGAGCAGTACTTC. This sequence encodes CASSYTRDEQYF.